The clone carrying this T cell receptor (beta chain) appeared a few times. The antigen remains undetermined. The PCR made use of 60 Vbeta and 13 Jbeta primers. The assay was immunoSEQ multiplex PCR, and TCRdb's table has in-frame clones only and misses some. The sample yields around 130,000 clones, approximately 83% seen once. This sample stems from a study of cytomegalovirus exposure and HLA in healthy donors. Findings and limits, study-wide: Several of the most significant clusters appeared, in a later analysis, to be linked to common viral pathogens. According to reports, the classifier identified cytomegalovirus status with high specificity and sensitivity. Later analysis indicated greater clonal expansion among HLA-associated TCR beta chains than among equally common other chains. Across donors, most TCRs were seen rarely, yet some public ones were widespread.

The receptor comes from a girl aged 2-9 years in good health and CMV-seronegative. Sequencing was done on a sample of PBMCs.

In nucleotides, the CDR3 is TGTGCCAGCAGGATGGGGGGGGACACTGAAGCTTTCTTT. It specifies CASRMGGDTEAFF. This sequence joins TRBV6-1 and TRBJ1-1; tentatively, D is TRBD1 (5 bases). Germline loops: CDR1 MNHNS, CDR2 SASEGT. V dropped 6 bases and J dropped 3 bases, with 11 bases sitting between them. The CDR3 contains 13 residues.